A selection of T cell receptor beta chains follows, all from one sample in a study of blood T cells in healthy people across ages. TCRdb reprocessed the 5' RACE reads with MiXCR, giving one entry per CDR3 protein. The sample consists of approximately 820,000 distinct CDR3 sequences, under 55% of them appearing once. Sequenced material: blood. These TCRs come from a man in his sixties in good health. Each CDR3 is given with its conserved first and last residue. The D gene is left open where the match is weak. Clone size, where shown, is once, few, many, or a class for clones that have expanded.

v_call	j_call	clone_size	d_call	cdr3_aa	cdr3_nt
TRBV4-1	TRBJ2-1	-	TRBD2	CASTPGLAGYEQFF	TGCGCCAGCACGCCGGGACTAGCAGGGTATGAGCAGTTCTTC
TRBV4-3	TRBJ2-7	-	-	CASSQDAVSTGYEQYF	TGCGCCAGCAGCCAAGACGCGGTCTCTACAGGCTACGAGCAGTACTTC
TRBV7-9	TRBJ2-1	many	-	CASSLVQARYNEQFF	TGTGCCAGCAGCTTAGTGCAGGCACGGTACAATGAGCAGTTCTTC
TRBV6-2/TRBV6-3	TRBJ2-1	many	TRBD2	CASSRQKRGGGDEQFF	TGTGCCAGCAGTCGGCAAAAGCGGGGGGGAGGAGATGAGCAGTTCTTC
TRBV2	TRBJ2-5	once	TRBD2	CATELAGEATQETQYF	TGTGCCACAGAACTAGCGGGGGAAGCTACCCAAGAGACCCAGTACTTC
TRBV4-2	TRBJ2-5	-	-	CASSQALASQETQYF	TGTGCCAGCAGCCAAGCCCTAGCGAGCCAAGAGACCCAGTACTTC
TRBV3-1	TRBJ1-2	-	TRBD1	CASSRTGANHGYTF	TGTGCCAGCAGCCGGACAGGAGCTAACCATGGCTACACCTTC
TRBV5-1	TRBJ2-1	few	TRBD1	CASSFTGTGLYNEQFF	TGCGCCAGCAGCTTCACCGGGACAGGCCTTTACAATGAGCAGTTCTTC
TRBV11-2	TRBJ2-1	-	TRBD1	CASSSRGQGRLHNEQFF	TGTGCCAGCAGCTCCCGAGGACAGGGACGACTCCACAATGAGCAGTTCTTC
TRBV7-8	TRBJ2-7	-	-	CASSLSVGRTYEQYF	TGTGCCAGCAGCTTATCTGTAGGGCGGACCTACGAGCAGTACTTC
TRBV4-1	TRBJ2-1	-	TRBD2	CASSPTSGGAEQFF	TGCGCCAGCAGCCCGACTAGCGGGGGGGCTGAGCAGTTCTTC